This entry describes one TCR beta chain. Its specificity is unknown. As to time point: pre-sensitization, week 0. Specified treatment: therapeutic diphenylcyclopropenone sensitization with weekly scalp DPC. Investigators collected blood before applying each patch test. It was the library that attached unique molecular identifiers to individual cDNA molecules. TCRdb redid the calling of the RACE reads with MiXCR, one entry per CDR3 protein. The table has roughly 260,000 distinct CDR3 sequences, 8.6% seen once; the top ten hold about 2.1%. Germline V gene lookup returns CDR1 KGHSH and CDR2 LQKENI. The CDR3 extends over 14 amino acids. V dropped 6 bases and J dropped 5 bases, with 14 bases sitting between them. The source of the sample is a study of human T cells and chemical hapten exposure. Study overall: DPC (0.01%) was patch tested on the upper back and read at 6 days. Study-level findings and limits: Against controls, expanded TCRs gave rise to significantly more large CDR3 similarity clusters.

The sample was whole blood, taken in connection with sensitization to the hapten diphenylcyclopropenone (DPC). This chain joins TRBV18 and TRBJ1-5; D is unclear. The source of this sequence is a woman aged 35 to 49 with alopecia areata. Some clones in this sample may be carry-over from other donors' samples. The CDR3 region is CASSPQEGHQPQHF. The CDR3 nucleotides are TGTGCCAGCTCCCCCCAGGAAGGGCATCAGCCCCAGCATTTT.